The entry below describes one TCR beta chain. Trimming removed 3 bases from V and 5 bases from J; junction bases left unmatched: 6. Looked up from germline, CDR1 is ENHRY and CDR2 is SYGVKD. CDR3 length equals 15 residues. Measured with immunoSEQ multiplex PCR; TCRdb has only the in-frame clones, and not every one. The table shows tens of thousands of clones, with around three quarters occurring only once. This entry comes from a study of blood T cell repertoires in COVID-19. Study information: Whether acute or convalescent, the COVID-19 samples came from the United States, Italy and Spain.

The V call is TRBV10-3, the J call TRBJ2-1; 8 nucleotides align to TRBD2. The TCR was taken from a woman aged 80 or over with acute or convalescent COVID-19. The sample was peripheral blood. DNA for the CDR3: TGTGCCATCAGTGACTTCGCAGCGGGGGACAATGAGCAGTTCTTC. It codes for CAISDFAAGDNEQFF.